This TCR beta chain was documented in a study of cytotoxic CD8 clonotypes in ibrutinib-treated CLL (dated by TCRdb to about 2021). Study-wide context: The cohort had about ten relapsed/refractory and some 15 treatment-naive patients; roughly 17 were IGHV unmutated. Responses were partial in some 24 patients and complete in 2; after median around 65 months follow-up, around 14 stayed in remission and roughly twelve progressed. Response samples were obtained after a median of approximately twelve months of treatment, with a range of roughly 6 to 40 months. On average, each sample yielded roughly 260,000 productive templates and about 95,000 productive rearrangements. Longitudinal samples were available for about 30% of the 86 trial participants. Cryopreserved peripheral blood mononuclear cells were obtained before treatment, at response, and at either sustained remission or disease progression. Patients were still on ibrutinib when every remission and progressive disease sample was collected. Findings and caveats that apply to the study as a whole: Sampling times were not matched between sustained-remission and progressing patients, and lymph node repertoires were not studied. An increase in clonality was observed at ibrutinib response, with clonality remaining stable during sustained remission and falling back toward baseline at progression. Baseline clonality was found to be higher than that of age-matched healthy donors and was strongly correlated with circulating CD8+ T-cell counts. Public clonotypes were rare and either shrank or stayed stable during treatment, and the rise in clonality at ibrutinib response reflected expansion of private clonotypes.

According to the study, the label for this sample's time point signals: 20 to 30 months on ibrutinib. For TCR beta library preparation, approximately 2.2 micrograms of genomic DNA were isolated from cryopreserved PBMCs. Longitudinal blood samples from CLL patients receiving ibrutinib monotherapy were subjected to high-throughput TCR beta sequencing. The patients took part in an open-label, single-center phase 2 trial of ibrutinib monotherapy. The CDR3, from cysteine to phenylalanine, totals 17 residues. Solely the CDR3 DNA is kept, with 51 bases framed from the first base. V is cut by 3 bases and J by 1 base, and the space between the germline ends is 16 bases. From a lookup of the germline V gene, CDR1 and CDR2 are SGHTA and FQGTGA. A MiSeq instrument was used for deep resolution sequencing, which targeted depths ranging from 1 in 1 million up to 1 in 200,000 T cells, with coverage averaging 10x for each clonotype. The immunoSEQ hsTCRB Kit was used to generate the TCR beta libraries. The authors processed their data as follows. ImmunoSEQ Data Assistant and ImmunoSEQ Analyzer were used for data analysis, and V, D and J genes were assigned according to IMGT definitions. Clonality, with values ranging from 0 to 1, was calculated as one minus the normalized Shannon entropy of productive rearrangement frequencies. Public clonotype analysis was restricted to overrepresented clonotypes comprising at least 0.05% of each patient's repertoire. Thirteen age-matched healthy donor repertoires from immuneACCESS were used as controls for clonality. In TCRdb, the immuneACCESS table is reduced to in-frame sequences with V and J assigned. These tables do not hold every clone; where another copy was compared, an unresolved V gene accounts for under half, and the others remain unexplained. V and J calls and clone size come straight from that table; D and trimming were deduced from the DNA. For this sample the table gives 150,000 to 250,000 clones, of which about 72% were detected only once. The ten largest clonotypes hold around an eighth of the sample.

With regard to this clone: Which antigen it targets is not known. No base quality information exists; no much larger clone differs at one position.

This TCR derives from a human donor with chronic lymphocytic leukemia. The chain was built from TRBV7-3 and TRBJ2-1; the D gene is perhaps TRBD2, from 5 matching bases. The specimen was PBMCs, collected after 24 months of ibrutinib treatment. The bases are TGTGCCAGCAGCTTGAGTGCCGCCGGGGTGTCCTACAATGAGCAGTTCTTC. Its translation is CASSLSAAGVSYNEQFF. Joined to the reference TRBV7-3 and TRBJ2-1 proteins, this CDR3 gives the full variable domain: GAGVSQTPSNKVTEKGKYVELRCDPISGHTALYWYRQSLGQGPEFLIYFQGTGAADDSGLPNDRFFAVRPEGSVSTLKIQRTERGDSAVYLCASSLSAAGVSYNEQFFGPGTRLTVL.